Presented here are 12 T cell receptor beta chains from one specimen sequenced in a study of blood T cell repertoires in COVID-19. Data came from immunoSEQ multiplex PCR; TCRdb stores just in-frame clones and leaves some out. The sample contains about 160,000 clones, around 90% of which appear only once. Sequences were obtained from PBMCs or T cells enriched from blood (not recorded which). The receptors stem from a woman in her forties who had been exposed to COVID-19.

This clone showed up just once. CDR3 DNA sequence: TGTGCCAGCAGGTTAGCGGGAGTTTTCGCAGATACGCAGTATTTT. Protein product: CASRLAGVFADTQYF. This chain joins TRBV28 and TRBJ2-3; TRBD2 agrees at 9 bases. V trimming: 6 bases; J trimming: 4 bases; junction bases outside the gene matches: 8. CDR1 and CDR2 (germline): MDHEN, SYDVKM. This CDR3 spans 15 amino acids.

The chain employs TRBV10-1 and TRBJ2-3; D is perhaps TRBD2 (5 bases). Trimming removed 7 bases at V and 7 bases at J, with 18 bases between. Germline CDR1 reads WNHNN; CDR2 reads SYGVQD (reference sequence). The CDR3 length is 14 residues. The CDR3 DNA reads TGCGCCAGCATGCCCTCGGGAAAGTGGAATACGCAGTATTTT. Translating gives CASMPSGKWNTQYF.

The chain combines TRBV13 with TRBJ1-3, with 8 bases fitting TRBD1. The germline V gene encodes CDR1 PRHDT and CDR2 FYEKMQ (reference sequence). The J segment lost 2 bases and the V segment lost 4 bases, leaving 1 base of the junction unmatched. CDR3 size: 14 residues. This chain's CDR3 is CASSSGQAGNTIYF. The CDR3 DNA follows: TGTGCCAGCAGCTCGGGACAGGCTGGAAACACCATATATTTT. The variable domain in full, with the rest retrieved from reference TRBV13 and TRBJ1-3, is AAGVIQSPRHLIKEKRETATLKCYPIPRHDTVYWYQQGPGQDPQFLISFYEKMQSDKGSIPDRFSAQQFSDYHSELNMSSLELGDSALYFCASSSGQAGNTIYFGEGSWLTVV.

The J gene is TRBJ1-3, the V gene TRBV27; D might be TRBD1 (6 bases). V lost 5 bases to trimming and J lost 0 bases, with 11 bases between them. Germline V gene data show CDR1 as MNHEY and CDR2 as SMNVEV (reference sequence). There are 15 residues in the CDR3. CDR3 sequence (DNA): TGTGCCAGCAGTCCTACAGGGAGCTCTGGAAACACCATATATTTT. It yields the protein CASSPTGSSGNTIYF.

This chain uses TRBV7-8 with TRBJ1-6; 10 nucleotides align to TRBD1. The CDR3 runs 15 residues. The germline gives CDR1 SGHVS, CDR2 FQNEAQ. Trimming removed 1 base from V and 9 bases from J; junction bases left unmatched: 3. The CDR3 sequence: CASSLVGTGVSPLHF. CDR3 in DNA: TGTGCCAGCAGCTTAGTCGGGACAGGGGTTTCACCCCTCCACTTT.

The gene calls are TRBV5-1 and TRBJ1-1; 9 bases are a match to TRBD1. The J segment lost 4 bases and the V segment lost 4 bases, leaving 5 bases of the junction unmatched. Germline V gene sequence: CDR1 SGHRS, CDR2 YFSETQ. The CDR3 has 14 residues. The CDR3 DNA sequence: TGCGCCAGCAGCAGAGAACAGGGGGCCACTGAAGCTTTCTTT. Translating gives CASSREQGATEAFF.

The J gene is TRBJ1-6, the V gene TRBV6-5; 8 bases are shared with TRBD1. The V and J ends lost 6 bases and 7 bases, in that order; junction bases with no gene match: 2. This CDR3 region has 13 residues. Germline loops: CDR1 MNHEY, CDR2 SVGAGI. CDR3 sequence reads: CASSDRGNSPLHF. Written as DNA, the CDR3 is TGTGCCAGCAGCGACAGGGGCAATTCACCCCTCCACTTT.

This clone showed up just once. The chain employs TRBV27 and TRBJ2-7, with 9 bases that match TRBD1. With 5 bases clipped from V and 2 bases from J, the junction kept 10 bases outside the gene matches. CDR3 length equals 16 residues. The V gene's germline CDR1 is MNHEY and CDR2 SMNVEV (reference sequence). CDR3 residues: CASSMSGTGTTYEQYF. CDR3 coding DNA: TGTGCCAGCAGTATGTCCGGGACAGGGACCACCTACGAGCAGTACTTC.

V gene TRBV4-3 combines with J gene TRBJ1-2, with D uncertain. Germline V CDR1 and CDR2: LGHNA, YSLEER. V was cut by 0 bases and J by 4 bases, with 9 bases left in between. The CDR3 has 14 residues. The CDR3 DNA follows: TGCGCCAGCAGCCAAGACGCAGGCGCCTATGGCTACACCTTC. Its translation: CASSQDAGAYGYTF.

The gene calls are TRBV3-1 (or the pseudogene TRBV3-2) and TRBJ2-3, with 7 bases matching TRBD2. The CDR3 runs to 15 residues. The germline V gene has CDR1 LGHDT and CDR2 YNNKEL (reference sequence). Trimming took 4 bases from V and 2 from J; bases not matched to a gene: 6. The CDR3 region is CASSPPSGYTDTQYF. The CDR3 nucleotides read TGTGCCAGCAGCCCGCCTAGCGGCTACACAGATACGCAGTATTTT.

V is TRBV5-1 and J is TRBJ2-7; D might be TRBD1 (6 bases). The V gene's germline CDR1 is SGHRS and CDR2 YFSETQ. Between the trimmed V and J ends, which lost 6 bases and 3 bases, there was a span of 13 bases. The CDR3 is 13 amino acids. The CDR3 sequence: CASTEGDSYEQYF. The CDR3 DNA is TGCGCCAGCACCGAGGGGGATAGCTACGAGCAGTACTTC. Based on the CDR3 plus reference TRBV5-1 and TRBJ2-7, the full variable domain is KAGVTQTPRYLIKTRGQQVTLSCSPISGHRSVSWYQQTPGQGLQFLFEYFSETQRNKGNFPGRFSGRQFSNSRSEMNVSTLELGDSALYLCASTEGDSYEQYFGPGTRLTVT.

The rearrangement links TRBV27 to TRBJ1-4; maybe TRBD1 (6 bases). V was clipped by 6 bases and J by 4 bases, with 18 bases between them. The CDR3 has 16 amino acids. The V gene's germline CDR1 is MNHEY and CDR2 SMNVEV (reference sequence). The CDR3 DNA follows: TGTGCCAGCAGAGACGCACTCGACAGGCATAATGAAAAACTGTTTTTT. It translates to CASRDALDRHNEKLFF.